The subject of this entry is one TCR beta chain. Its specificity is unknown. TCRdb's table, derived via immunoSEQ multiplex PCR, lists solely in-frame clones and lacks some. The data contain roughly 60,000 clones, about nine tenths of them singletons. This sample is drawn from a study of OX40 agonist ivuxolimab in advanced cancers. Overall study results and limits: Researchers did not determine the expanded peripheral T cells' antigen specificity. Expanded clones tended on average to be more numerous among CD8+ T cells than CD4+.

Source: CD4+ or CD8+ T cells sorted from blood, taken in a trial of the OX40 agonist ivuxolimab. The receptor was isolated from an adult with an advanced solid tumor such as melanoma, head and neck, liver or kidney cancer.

The CDR3 region is CASSGQNNEKLFF. The CDR3 nucleotides are TGTGCCAGCAGTGGACAGAATAATGAAAAACTGTTTTTT. J is TRBJ1-4 and V is TRBV27; D might be TRBD1 (6 bases). Trimming cost V 5 bases and J 4 bases, with 8 bases left between them. From germline, CDR1 is MNHEY and CDR2 SMNVEV (reference sequence). The CDR3 has 13 residues.